These 26 T cell receptor beta chains were all obtained from the same sample, sequenced in a study of identical twins. TCRdb processed the 5' RACE reads anew with MiXCR; each CDR3 protein has one entry. The sample consists of fewer than 650,000 distinct CDR3 sequences, 9% to 10% of them appearing once. These data also featured in a second study, about yellow fever vaccine responses in identical twins.

The specimen sequenced was PBMCs. Receptor source: a woman between 18 and 29 years old in good health.

The chain joins TRBV28 to TRBJ2-3, with a weak D call TRBD2 (6 bases). The CDR3 totals 17 residues. The germline V and J ends were trimmed by 3 bases and 3 bases, with 19 bases remaining between them. From germline, CDR1 is MDHEN and CDR2 SYDVKM. Here the CDR3 reads CASSLGTSSGITDTQYF. CDR3 DNA sequence: TGTGCCAGCAGTTTGGGTACTAGCAGTGGTATAACAGATACGCAGTATTTT.

This clonotype was detected many times. V is TRBV11-2 and J is TRBJ1-2, with D possibly matching TRBD1 (5 bases). Germline-derived CDR1 and CDR2 are SGHAT and FQNNGV. The V gene lost 4 bases and the J gene lost 2 bases, with 11 bases spanning the gap. The CDR3 is 14 residues long. The CDR3 nucleotides are TGTGCCAGCAGCTGGGACGGAAAAAACTATGGCTACACCTTC. Residues: CASSWDGKNYGYTF.

This clonotype showed up many times. The rearrangement joins TRBV28 to TRBJ1-5; D is unclear. The CDR3 is made up of 15 amino acids. CDR1 is MDHEN and CDR2 is SYDVKM in the germline V gene. V lost 1 base to trimming and J lost 5 bases, with 12 bases between them. CDR3 amino acids: CASSLSSAAHQPQHF. CDR3 nucleotides: TGTGCCAGCAGTTTATCGTCCGCGGCCCATCAGCCCCAGCATTTT.

This clonotype came up many times. This sequence joins TRBV29-1 and TRBJ1-5; no clear D gene. This CDR3 comprises 14 residues. Germline V gives CDR1 SQVTM, CDR2 ANQGSEA. V lost 7 bases, J lost 4 bases, and 17 bases lay in between. In nucleotides, the CDR3 is TGCAGCGCCATTGCGGACTCCAGTAATCAGCCCCAGCATTTT. This encodes CSAIADSSNQPQHF.

This clonotype was observed a few times. The chain joins TRBV29-1 to TRBJ2-1, with unresolved D. V was pared by 7 bases and J by 4 bases, with 14 bases between. This CDR3 comprises 13 residues. Germline values: CDR1 SQVTM, CDR2 ANQGSEA. The DNA for the CDR3 is TGCAGCGCACGGCCCTCCCCATACAATGAGCAGTTCTTC. Amino acid sequence: CSARPSPYNEQFF.

Only a few counts were recorded for this clonotype. The chain employs TRBV5-1 and TRBJ2-3, with TRBD2 matching 8 bases. CDR1 and CDR2 (germline): SGHRS, YFSETQ. This CDR3 spans 15 amino acids. Unmatched junction bases numbered 8, after V lost 5 bases and J lost 3 bases. The CDR3 spells CASREAGVGTDTQYF. CDR3 nucleotides: TGCGCCAGCAGGGAAGCGGGAGTTGGAACAGATACGCAGTATTTT.

This clonotype was detected a few times. The chain links TRBV28 to TRBJ2-7; weak D call: TRBD2 (6 bases). The CDR3 covers 14 residues. Trimming removed 6 bases from V and 1 base from J, with 13 bases in between. Germline V gene sequence: CDR1 MDHEN, CDR2 SYDVKM. The CDR3 nucleotides read TGTGCCAGCAGGCCTGGGGGGACTTCCTACGAGCAGTACTTC. Amino acids: CASRPGGTSYEQYF.

The table lists this clonotype with many counts. The gene calls are TRBV7-2 and TRBJ2-5; D gene ambiguous. The CDR3 spans 16 residues. Germline assignment: CDR1 SGHTA and CDR2 FQGNSA. Trimming took off 1 base at V and 0 bases at J, with 12 bases between the two ends. In DNA form, the CDR3 reads TGTGCCAGCAGCTTAGATTGGGTTAGCCACCAAGAGACCCAGTACTTC. This sequence encodes CASSLDWVSHQETQYF.

This clonotype turned up a few times. The rearrangement joins TRBV30 to TRBJ2-1; D is undetermined. This CDR3 has 13 residues. Trimming removed 2 bases from V and 3 bases from J, with 8 bases in between. From germline, CDR1 is GTSNPN and CDR2 SVGIG (reference sequence). For the CDR3, the DNA is TGTGCCTGGAGTTTTAAAAACTACAATGAGCAGTTCTTC. It specifies CAWSFKNYNEQFF.

This clonotype has a handful of counts. The rearrangement joins TRBV12-3 or TRBV12-4 to TRBJ1-2; 9 bases line up with TRBD1. Trimming removed 6 bases from V and 8 bases from J; junction bases left unmatched: 16. The CDR3 is 16 amino acids. The CDR3 loop reads CASSFGQWDRVVGYTF. CDR3 bases: TGTGCCAGCAGCTTCGGCCAGTGGGACAGGGTCGTAGGCTACACCTTC.

J is TRBJ2-3 and V is TRBV6-2 or TRBV6-3; D tentatively fits TRBD1 or TRBD2 (5 bases each). Germline V lookup: CDR1 MNHEY, CDR2 SVGEGT. V lost 6 bases, J lost 0 bases, and 13 bases lay in between. This CDR3 contains 15 residues. CDR3 nucleotides: TGTGCCAGCAGGAACGGGGCCGGAAGCACAGATACGCAGTATTTT. This encodes CASRNGAGSTDTQYF.

This clonotype has ten or more counts. The rearrangement uses TRBV7-9 and TRBJ2-1; maybe TRBD2 (5 bases). The CDR3 contains 13 residues. The ends were cut back, 11 bases at V and 3 bases at J, with 14 bases in the middle. Germline lookup yields CDR1 SEHNR and CDR2 FQNEAQ (reference sequence). Here the CDR3 reads CAEKRGSYNEQFF. Here the CDR3 DNA reads TGTGCCGAGAAGAGAGGGAGCTACAATGAGCAGTTCTTC.

This clonotype was seen repeatedly, ten times or more. In this CDR3 the conserved last residue, phenylalanine or tryptophan, is missing, so a read error is likely. The DNA is left out, because the CDR3 cannot be placed on it with certainty; the CDR3 is given as TCRdb lists it. V and J are TRBV4-1 and TRBJ1-1; TRBD1, the table's D call, was not compared with the DNA. The germline gives CDR1 MGHRA, CDR2 YSYEKL. The CDR3 extends over 13 residues, inclusive of both ends. CDR3 residues: CASSQGGQLKLSL.

This clonotype was seen a handful of times. The chain uses TRBV20-1 and TRBJ2-3; 7 nucleotides match TRBD1. The CDR3 covers 15 residues. Germline V gene lookup returns CDR1 DFQATT and CDR2 SNEGSKA (reference sequence). J lost 2 bases, V lost 5 bases, and 10 bases had no gene match. The CDR3 spells CSAPFGDSYTDTQYF. For the CDR3, the DNA is TGCAGTGCTCCATTCGGGGACAGTTACACAGATACGCAGTATTTT.

The rearrangement uses TRBV11-2 and TRBJ2-7; 10 bases map to TRBD2. Germline values: CDR1 SGHAT, CDR2 FQNNGV. CDR3 size: 14 residues. Trimming at V came to 6 bases and at J to 2 bases, leaving 4 bases not matched to a gene. CDR3 amino acids: CASRSLAGAYEQYF. Here the CDR3 DNA reads TGTGCCAGCAGATCTCTAGCGGGAGCCTACGAGCAGTACTTC.

This clonotype was found a few times. This rearrangement joins TRBV7-9 to TRBJ1-6; possibly TRBD1 for D (5 bases). Germline V gives CDR1 SEHNR, CDR2 FQNEAQ (reference sequence). There are 14 residues in the CDR3. V was clipped by 6 bases and J by 8 bases, with 14 bases between them. CDR3 DNA sequence: TGTGCCAGCAGTGATGTGGGGGTGGATTCACCCCTCCACTTT. Protein product: CASSDVGVDSPLHF.

Only a few counts were recorded for this clonotype. The rearrangement links TRBV7-9 to TRBJ2-7; D is undetermined. The germline V gene has CDR1 SEHNR and CDR2 FQNEAQ (reference sequence). The CDR3 spans 14 residues. The germline V and J ends were trimmed by 5 bases and 1 base, with 12 bases remaining between them. The CDR3 loop is CASSPVDLSYEQYF. DNA of the CDR3: TGTGCCAGCAGCCCGGTGGACCTTTCCTACGAGCAGTACTTC.

This clonotype was recorded at least ten times. V is TRBV6-5 and J is TRBJ2-4, with D maybe TRBD1 (5 bases). The CDR3 covers 16 residues. CDR1 and CDR2 (germline): MNHEY, SVGAGI. Trimming stripped 4 bases from V and 0 bases from J, with 13 bases between. The CDR3 loop reads CASSLTANGAKNIQYF. CDR3 sequence (DNA): TGTGCCAGCAGTTTGACAGCCAATGGAGCCAAAAACATTCAGTACTTC.

J is TRBJ2-7 and V is TRBV29-1, with 9 bases lining up with TRBD1. V lost 6 bases, J lost 2 bases, and 17 bases stayed unmatched. The CDR3 length is 17 residues. The V gene's germline CDR1 is SQVTM and CDR2 ANQGSEA. DNA of the CDR3: TGCAGCGTCCACGTCCCGGGACAGGGCTTAGTCCCCTACGAGCAGTACTTC. It specifies CSVHVPGQGLVPYEQYF.

This clonotype turned up a few times. The CDR3 bases are TGCAGTGCTAGAGATGATACAGGGAATGGCTACACCTTC. Its translation is CSARDDTGNGYTF. V gene TRBV20-1 combines with J gene TRBJ1-2; TRBD1 is a possible D gene (6 bases). Deletions cut 0 bases from V and 6 bases from J, with 11 bases between. Looked up from germline, CDR1 is DFQATT and CDR2 is SNEGSKA (reference sequence). The CDR3 has 13 residues.

This clonotype occurred a few times. V and J are TRBV12-3 or TRBV12-4 and TRBJ1-1; 12 bases align to TRBD1. The CDR3 extends over 13 amino acids. Trimming cost V 11 bases and J 6 bases; bases outside gene matches: 7. This chain's CDR3 is CAAVGQGASEAFF. The DNA for the CDR3 is TGTGCCGCCGTGGGACAGGGGGCCTCTGAAGCTTTCTTT.

This clonotype was detected many times. The chain links TRBV7-9 to TRBJ2-1; TRBD2 agrees at 10 bases. The trim removed 9 bases at V and 8 bases at J, leaving 4 bases unmatched. CDR3 length: 12 amino acids. Germline assignment: CDR1 SEHNR and CDR2 FQNEAQ (reference sequence). CDR3 protein: CASGTSDDEQFF. CDR3 DNA: TGTGCCAGTGGGACTAGCGATGATGAGCAGTTCTTC.

This chain joins TRBV7-2 and TRBJ2-4, with 7 bases that match TRBD2. V lost 3 bases, J lost 7 bases, and 6 bases stayed unmatched. Per the germline V gene, CDR1 is SGHTA and CDR2 is FQGNSA. CDR3 length: 14 residues. The CDR3 sequence: CASSFGGSQNIQYF. CDR3 DNA sequence: TGTGCCAGCAGCTTTGGCGGGAGCCAGAACATTCAGTACTTC.

This clonotype has ten or more counts. This chain uses TRBV4-1 with TRBJ2-7; 8 bases are a match to TRBD2. The V and J ends lost 2 bases and 2 bases, in that order; junction bases with no gene match: 5. Germline lookup yields CDR1 MGHRA and CDR2 YSYEKL. This CDR3 comprises 15 residues. This chain's CDR3 is CASSQLTGGPYEQYF. The CDR3, as DNA: TGCGCCAGCAGCCAATTGACGGGAGGGCCCTACGAGCAGTACTTC.

This clonotype was counted only a few times. V and J are TRBV4-2 and TRBJ2-1; D is ambiguous. The ends were cut back, 1 base at V and 4 bases at J, with 8 bases in the middle. The CDR3 extends over 14 amino acids. CDR1 is LGHNA and CDR2 is YNFKEQ in the germline V gene. CDR3 in DNA: TGTGCCAGCAGCCAAGGTGGAGAGTACAATGAGCAGTTCTTC. Protein: CASSQGGEYNEQFF.

This clonotype was counted at least ten times. The chain links TRBV7-9 to TRBJ2-3; possibly TRBD1 for D (6 bases). Germline V gene data show CDR1 as SEHNR and CDR2 as FQNEAQ (reference sequence). V lost 5 bases to trimming and J lost 3 bases, with 18 bases between them. There are 16 residues in the CDR3. The DNA for the CDR3 is TGTGCCAGCAGCGTGGGGGCCTGGAGTATTACAGATACGCAGTATTTT. Translated, it gives CASSVGAWSITDTQYF.